What follows are 3 T cell receptor beta chains derived from one specimen sequenced in a study of blood T cell repertoires in COVID-19. The method was immunoSEQ multiplex PCR; TCRdb's version includes in-frame clones alone and lacks a portion of them. Of 410,000 or so clones detected, 70% to 90% appear once; the ten largest clones hold 1.4%. Sequenced: peripheral blood. The source of these receptors is a woman under 40 with active or convalescent COVID-19.

The chain's CDR3 is CAVGGVYMNTEAFF. As DNA, the CDR3 is TGTGCCGTGGGAGGGGTGTATATGAACACTGAAGCTTTCTTT. The chain joins TRBV6-5 to TRBJ1-1; weak D call: TRBD1 (5 bases). Trimming took off 11 bases at V and 0 bases at J, with 16 bases between the two ends. Germline V gene lookup returns CDR1 MNHEY and CDR2 SVGAGI. This CDR3 region has 14 residues.

The chain couples TRBV18 to TRBJ1-5; D gene ambiguous. This CDR3 region has 15 residues. V lost 6 bases and J lost 5, with 17 bases in between. CDR1 is KGHSH and CDR2 is LQKENI in the germline V gene. Written as DNA, the CDR3 is TGTGCCAGCTCTGCGTCACTCCAAATTGATCAGCCCCAGCATTTT. Translated: CASSASLQIDQPQHF.

The chain recombines TRBV4-1 with TRBJ2-1, with TRBD2 identical over 12 bases. This CDR3 has 17 residues. With V trimmed by 2 bases and J by 12 bases, 14 bases remained unmatched. CDR1 and CDR2 from the germline V gene are MGHRA and YSYEKL. In nucleotides, the CDR3 is TGCGCCAGCAGCCAACACCTGACTAGCGGGGGAGGTCCTTGGCAGTTCTTC. It translates to CASSQHLTSGGGPWQFF.